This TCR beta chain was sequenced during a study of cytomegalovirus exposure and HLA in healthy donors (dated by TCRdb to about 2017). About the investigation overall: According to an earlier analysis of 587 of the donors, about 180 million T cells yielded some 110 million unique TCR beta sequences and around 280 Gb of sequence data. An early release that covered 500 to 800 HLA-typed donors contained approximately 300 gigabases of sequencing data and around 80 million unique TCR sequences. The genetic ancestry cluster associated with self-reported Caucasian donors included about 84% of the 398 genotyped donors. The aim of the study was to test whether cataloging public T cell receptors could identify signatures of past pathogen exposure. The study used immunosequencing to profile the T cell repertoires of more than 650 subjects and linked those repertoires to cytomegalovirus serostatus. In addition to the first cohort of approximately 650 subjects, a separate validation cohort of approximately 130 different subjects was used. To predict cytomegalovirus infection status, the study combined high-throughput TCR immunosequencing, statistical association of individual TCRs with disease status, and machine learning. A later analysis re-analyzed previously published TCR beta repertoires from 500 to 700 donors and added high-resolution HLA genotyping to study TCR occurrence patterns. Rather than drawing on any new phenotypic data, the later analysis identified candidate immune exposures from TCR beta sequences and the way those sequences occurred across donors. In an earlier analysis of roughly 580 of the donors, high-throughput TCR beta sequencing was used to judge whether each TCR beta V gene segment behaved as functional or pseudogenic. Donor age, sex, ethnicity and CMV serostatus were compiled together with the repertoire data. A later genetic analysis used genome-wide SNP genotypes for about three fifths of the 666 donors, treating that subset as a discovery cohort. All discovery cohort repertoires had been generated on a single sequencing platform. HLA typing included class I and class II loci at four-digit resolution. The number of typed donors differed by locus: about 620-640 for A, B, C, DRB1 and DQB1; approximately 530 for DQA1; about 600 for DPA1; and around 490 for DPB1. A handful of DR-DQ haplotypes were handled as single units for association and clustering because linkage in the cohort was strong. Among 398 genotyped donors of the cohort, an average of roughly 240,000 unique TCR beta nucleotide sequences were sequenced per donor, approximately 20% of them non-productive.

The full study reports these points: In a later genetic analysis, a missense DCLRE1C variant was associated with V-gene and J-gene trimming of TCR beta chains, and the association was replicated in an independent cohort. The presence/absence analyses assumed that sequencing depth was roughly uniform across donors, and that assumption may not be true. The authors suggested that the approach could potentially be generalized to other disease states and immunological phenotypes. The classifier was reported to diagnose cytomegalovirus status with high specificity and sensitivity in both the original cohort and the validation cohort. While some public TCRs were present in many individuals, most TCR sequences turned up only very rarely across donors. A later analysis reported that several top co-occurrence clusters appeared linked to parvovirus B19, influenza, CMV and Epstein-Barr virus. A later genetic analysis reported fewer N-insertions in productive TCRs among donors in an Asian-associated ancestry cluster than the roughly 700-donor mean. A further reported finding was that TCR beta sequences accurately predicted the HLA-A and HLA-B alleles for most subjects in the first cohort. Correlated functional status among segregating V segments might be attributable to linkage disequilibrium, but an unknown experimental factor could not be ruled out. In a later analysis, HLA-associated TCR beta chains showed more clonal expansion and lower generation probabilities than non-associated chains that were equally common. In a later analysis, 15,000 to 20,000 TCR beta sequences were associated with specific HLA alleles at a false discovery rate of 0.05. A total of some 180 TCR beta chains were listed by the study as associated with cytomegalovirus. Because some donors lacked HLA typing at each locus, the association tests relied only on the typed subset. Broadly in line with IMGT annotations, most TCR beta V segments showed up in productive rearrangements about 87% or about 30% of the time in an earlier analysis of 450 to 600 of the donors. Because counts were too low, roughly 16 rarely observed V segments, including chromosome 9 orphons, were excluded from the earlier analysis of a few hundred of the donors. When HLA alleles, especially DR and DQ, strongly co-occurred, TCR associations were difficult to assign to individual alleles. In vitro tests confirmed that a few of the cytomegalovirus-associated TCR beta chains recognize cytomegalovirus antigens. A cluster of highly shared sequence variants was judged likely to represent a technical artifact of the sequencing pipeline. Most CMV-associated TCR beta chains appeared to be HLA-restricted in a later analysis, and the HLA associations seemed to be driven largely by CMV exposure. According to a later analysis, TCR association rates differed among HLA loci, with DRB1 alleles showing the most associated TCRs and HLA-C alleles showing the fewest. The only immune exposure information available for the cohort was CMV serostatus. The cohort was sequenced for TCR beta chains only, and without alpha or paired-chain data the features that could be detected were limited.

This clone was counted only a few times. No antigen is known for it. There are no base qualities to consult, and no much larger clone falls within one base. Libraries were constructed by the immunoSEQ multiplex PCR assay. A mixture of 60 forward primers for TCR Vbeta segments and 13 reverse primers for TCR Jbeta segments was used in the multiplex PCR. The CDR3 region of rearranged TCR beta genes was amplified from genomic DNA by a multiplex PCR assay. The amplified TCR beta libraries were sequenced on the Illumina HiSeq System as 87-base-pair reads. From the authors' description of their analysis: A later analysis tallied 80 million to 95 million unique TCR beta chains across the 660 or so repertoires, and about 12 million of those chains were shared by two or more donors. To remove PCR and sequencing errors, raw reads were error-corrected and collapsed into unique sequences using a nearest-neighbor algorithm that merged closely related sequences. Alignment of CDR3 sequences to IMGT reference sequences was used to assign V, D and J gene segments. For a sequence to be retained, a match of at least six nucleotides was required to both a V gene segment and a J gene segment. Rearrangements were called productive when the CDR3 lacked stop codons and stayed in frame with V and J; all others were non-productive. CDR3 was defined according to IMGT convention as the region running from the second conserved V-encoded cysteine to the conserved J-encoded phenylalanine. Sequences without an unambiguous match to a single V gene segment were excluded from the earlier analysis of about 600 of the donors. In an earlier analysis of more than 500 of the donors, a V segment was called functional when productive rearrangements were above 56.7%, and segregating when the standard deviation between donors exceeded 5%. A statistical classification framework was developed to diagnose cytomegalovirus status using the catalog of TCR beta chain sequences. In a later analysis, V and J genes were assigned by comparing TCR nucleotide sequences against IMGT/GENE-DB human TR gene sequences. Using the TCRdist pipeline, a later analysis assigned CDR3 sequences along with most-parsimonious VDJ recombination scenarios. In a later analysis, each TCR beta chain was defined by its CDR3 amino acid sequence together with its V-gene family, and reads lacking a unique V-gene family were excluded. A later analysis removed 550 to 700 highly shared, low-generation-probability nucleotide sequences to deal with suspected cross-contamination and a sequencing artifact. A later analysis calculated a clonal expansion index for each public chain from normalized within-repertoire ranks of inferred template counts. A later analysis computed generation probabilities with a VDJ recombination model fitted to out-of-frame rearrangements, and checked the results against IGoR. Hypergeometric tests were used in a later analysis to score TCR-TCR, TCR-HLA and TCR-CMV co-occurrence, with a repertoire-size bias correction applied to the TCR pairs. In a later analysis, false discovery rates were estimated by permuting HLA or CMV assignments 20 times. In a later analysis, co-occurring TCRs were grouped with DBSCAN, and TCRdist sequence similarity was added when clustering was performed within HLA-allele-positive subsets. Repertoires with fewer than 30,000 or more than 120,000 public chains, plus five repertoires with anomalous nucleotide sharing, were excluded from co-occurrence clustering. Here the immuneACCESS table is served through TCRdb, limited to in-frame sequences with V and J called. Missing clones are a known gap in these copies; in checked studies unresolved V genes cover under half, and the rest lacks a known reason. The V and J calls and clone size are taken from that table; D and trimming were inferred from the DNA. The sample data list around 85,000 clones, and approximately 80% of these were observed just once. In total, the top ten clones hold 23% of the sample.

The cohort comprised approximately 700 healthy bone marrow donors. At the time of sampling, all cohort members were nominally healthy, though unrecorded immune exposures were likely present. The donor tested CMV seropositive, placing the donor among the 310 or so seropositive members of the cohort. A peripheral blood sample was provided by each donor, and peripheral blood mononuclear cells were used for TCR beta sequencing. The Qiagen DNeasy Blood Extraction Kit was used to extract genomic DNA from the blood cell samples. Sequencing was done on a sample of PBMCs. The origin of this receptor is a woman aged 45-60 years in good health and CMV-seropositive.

The sequenced DNA: TGTGCCAGTAGTTTCTCGGACAGGCCCACTGAAGCTTTCTTT. It translates as CASSFSDRPTEAFF. Recombination joined TRBV19 with TRBJ1-1; TRBD1 lines up with 7 middle nucleotides. Via the germline V gene (reference sequence), CDR1 is LNHDA and CDR2 SQIVND. The CDR3 measures 14 amino acids from cysteine to phenylalanine. Only the CDR3 portion is preserved as DNA: 42 bases, with reading frame beginning at the first base. Germline trimming: 5 bases from V, 4 bases from J; junction bases outside gene matches: 7.